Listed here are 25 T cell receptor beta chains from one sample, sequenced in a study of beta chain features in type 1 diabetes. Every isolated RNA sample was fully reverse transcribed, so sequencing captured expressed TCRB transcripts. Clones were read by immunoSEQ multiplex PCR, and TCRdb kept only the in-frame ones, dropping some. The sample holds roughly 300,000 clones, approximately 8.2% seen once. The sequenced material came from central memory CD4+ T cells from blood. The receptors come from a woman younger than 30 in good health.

DNA for the CDR3: TGTGCCAGCAGCGGTAGTTGGACCGGGGAGCTGTTTTTT. It translates to CASSGSWTGELFF. The chain carries TRBV7-2 and TRBJ2-2; no firm D call. Deletions cut 5 bases from V and 5 bases from J, with 9 bases between. The CDR3 extends over 13 amino acids. Germline V lookup: CDR1 SGHTA, CDR2 FQGNSA.

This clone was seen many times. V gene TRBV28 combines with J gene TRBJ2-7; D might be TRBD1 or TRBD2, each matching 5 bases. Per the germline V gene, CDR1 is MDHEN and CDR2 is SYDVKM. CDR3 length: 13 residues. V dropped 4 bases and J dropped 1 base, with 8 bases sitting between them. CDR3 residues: CASSYGASYEQYF. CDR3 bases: TGTGCCAGCAGTTACGGGGCTTCCTACGAGCAGTACTTC. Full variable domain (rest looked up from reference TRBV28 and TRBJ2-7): DVKVTQSSRYLVKRTGEKVFLECVQDMDHENMFWYRQDPGLGLRLIYFSYDVKMKEKGDIPEGYSVSREKKERFSLILESASTNQTSMYLCASSYGASYEQYFGPGTRLTVT.

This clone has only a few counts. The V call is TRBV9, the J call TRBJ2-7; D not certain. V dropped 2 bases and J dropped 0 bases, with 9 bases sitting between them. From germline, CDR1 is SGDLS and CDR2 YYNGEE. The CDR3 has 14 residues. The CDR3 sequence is CASSVQTNSYEQYF. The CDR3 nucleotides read TGTGCCAGCAGCGTCCAGACAAACTCCTACGAGCAGTACTTC.

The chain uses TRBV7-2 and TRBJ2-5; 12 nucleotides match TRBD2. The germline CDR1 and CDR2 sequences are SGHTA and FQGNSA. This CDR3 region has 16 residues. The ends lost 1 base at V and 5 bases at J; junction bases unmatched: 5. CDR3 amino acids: CASSLVGTSGRETQYF. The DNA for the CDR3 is TGTGCCAGCAGCTTAGTAGGGACTAGCGGGCGGGAGACCCAGTACTTC. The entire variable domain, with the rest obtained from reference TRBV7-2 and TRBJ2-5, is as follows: GAGVSQSPSNKVTEKGKDVELRCDPISGHTALYWYRQSLGQGLEFLIYFQGNSAPDKSGLPSDRFSAERTGGSVSTLTIQRTQQEDSAVYLCASSLVGTSGRETQYFGPGTRLLVL.

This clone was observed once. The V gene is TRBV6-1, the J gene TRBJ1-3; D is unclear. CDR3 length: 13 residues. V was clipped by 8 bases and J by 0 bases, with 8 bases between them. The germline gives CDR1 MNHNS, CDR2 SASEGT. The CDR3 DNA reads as TGTGCCAGCCGCACAGACTCTGGAAACACCATATATTTT. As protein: CASRTDSGNTIYF.

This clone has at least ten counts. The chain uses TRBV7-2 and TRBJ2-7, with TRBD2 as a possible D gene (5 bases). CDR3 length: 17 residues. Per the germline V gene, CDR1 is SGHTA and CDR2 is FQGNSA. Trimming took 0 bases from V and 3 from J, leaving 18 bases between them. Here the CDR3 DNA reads TGTGCCAGCAGCTTAGCAGAGGGCAGCTACGCCTTCTACGAGCAGTACTTC. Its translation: CASSLAEGSYAFYEQYF.

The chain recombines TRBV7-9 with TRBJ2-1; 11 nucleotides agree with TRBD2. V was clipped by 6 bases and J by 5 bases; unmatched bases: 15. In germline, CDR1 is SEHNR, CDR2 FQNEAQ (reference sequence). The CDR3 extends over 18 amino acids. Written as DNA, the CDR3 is TGTGCCAGCAGTCAAGCCCGACTTAGCGGGAGGGCCCACAATGAGCAGTTCTTC. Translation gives CASSQARLSGRAHNEQFF.

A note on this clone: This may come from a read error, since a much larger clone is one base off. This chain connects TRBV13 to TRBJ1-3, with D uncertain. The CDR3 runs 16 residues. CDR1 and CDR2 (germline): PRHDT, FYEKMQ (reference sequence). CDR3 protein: CASNLVGLGAGNTIYF. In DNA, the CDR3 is TGTGCCAGCAACTTAGTTGGTCTGGGAGCTGGAAACACCATATATTTT. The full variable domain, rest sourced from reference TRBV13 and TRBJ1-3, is AAGVIQSPRHLIKEKRETATLKCYPIPRHDTVYWYQQGPGQDPQFLISFYEKMQSDKGSIPDRFSAQQFSDYHSELNMSSLELGDSALYFCASNLVGLGAGNTIYFGEGSWLTVV.

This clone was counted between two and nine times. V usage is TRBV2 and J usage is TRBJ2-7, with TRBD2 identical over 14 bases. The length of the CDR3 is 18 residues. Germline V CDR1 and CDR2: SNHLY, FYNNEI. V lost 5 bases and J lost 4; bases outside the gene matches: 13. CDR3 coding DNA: TGTGCCAGCAGTTCCGGGACTAGCGGGAGCTGGGTTTATTACGAGCAGTACTTC. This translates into CASSSGTSGSWVYYEQYF.

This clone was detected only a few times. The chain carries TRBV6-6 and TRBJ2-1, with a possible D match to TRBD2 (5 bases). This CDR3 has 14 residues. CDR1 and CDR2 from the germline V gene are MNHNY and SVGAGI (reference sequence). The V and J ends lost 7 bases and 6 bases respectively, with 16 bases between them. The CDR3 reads CASNQGGPLNEQFF. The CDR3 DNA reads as TGTGCCAGCAACCAAGGAGGCCCCCTCAATGAGCAGTTCTTC.

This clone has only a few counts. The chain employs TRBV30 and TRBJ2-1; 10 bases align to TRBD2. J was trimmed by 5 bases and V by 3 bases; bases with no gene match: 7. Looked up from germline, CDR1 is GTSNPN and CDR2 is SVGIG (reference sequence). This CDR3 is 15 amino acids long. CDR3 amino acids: CAWSDTGLANNEQFF. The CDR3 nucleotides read TGTGCCTGGAGCGATACGGGACTAGCGAACAATGAGCAGTTCTTC.

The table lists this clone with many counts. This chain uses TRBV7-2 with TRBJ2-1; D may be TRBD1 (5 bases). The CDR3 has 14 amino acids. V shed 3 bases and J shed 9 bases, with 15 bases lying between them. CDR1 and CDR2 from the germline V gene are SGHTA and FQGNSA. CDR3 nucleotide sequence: TGTGCCAGCAGCTTTCGCCCAGGGTCGGTTGAGCAGTTCTTC. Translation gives CASSFRPGSVEQFF.

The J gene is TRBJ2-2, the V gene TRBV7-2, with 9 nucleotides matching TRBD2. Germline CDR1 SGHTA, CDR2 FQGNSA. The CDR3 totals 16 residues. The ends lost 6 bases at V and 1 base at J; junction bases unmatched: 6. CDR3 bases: TGTGCCAGCAGACGTCTAGCGGGAAAGAACACCGGGGAGCTGTTTTTT. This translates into CASRRLAGKNTGELFF.

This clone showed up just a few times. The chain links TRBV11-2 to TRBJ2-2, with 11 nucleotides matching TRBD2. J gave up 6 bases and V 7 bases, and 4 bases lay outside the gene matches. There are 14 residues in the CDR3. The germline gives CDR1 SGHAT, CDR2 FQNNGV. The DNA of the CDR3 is TGTGCCAGCACCTATAGCGGGAGGGCCGGGGAGCTGTTTTTT. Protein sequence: CASTYSGRAGELFF.

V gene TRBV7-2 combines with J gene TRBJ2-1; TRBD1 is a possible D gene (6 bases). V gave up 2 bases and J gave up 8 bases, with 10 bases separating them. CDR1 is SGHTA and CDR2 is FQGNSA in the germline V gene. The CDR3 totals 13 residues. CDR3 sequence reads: CASSLRAGDEQFF. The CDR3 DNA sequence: TGTGCCAGCAGCTTAAGGGCAGGGGATGAGCAGTTCTTC.

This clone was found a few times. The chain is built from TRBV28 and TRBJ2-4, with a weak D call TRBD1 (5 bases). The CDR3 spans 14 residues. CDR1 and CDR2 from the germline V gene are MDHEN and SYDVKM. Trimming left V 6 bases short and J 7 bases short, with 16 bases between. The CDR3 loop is CASRSTALGNIQYF. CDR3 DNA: TGTGCCAGCAGGTCGACAGCCTTGGGGAACATTCAGTACTTC.

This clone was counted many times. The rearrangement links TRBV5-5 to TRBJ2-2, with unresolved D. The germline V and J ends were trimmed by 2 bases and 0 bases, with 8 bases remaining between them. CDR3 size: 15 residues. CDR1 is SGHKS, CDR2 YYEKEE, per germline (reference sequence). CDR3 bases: TGTGCCAGCAGCTTCCGGACGGCGAACACCGGGGAGCTGTTTTTT. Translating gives CASSFRTANTGELFF.

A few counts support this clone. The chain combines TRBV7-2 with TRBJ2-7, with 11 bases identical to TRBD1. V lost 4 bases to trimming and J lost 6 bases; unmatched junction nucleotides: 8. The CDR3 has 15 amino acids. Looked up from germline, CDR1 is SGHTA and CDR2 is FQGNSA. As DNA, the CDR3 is TGTGCCAGCAGCTCCCCCGGACAGGGGGCAGCCGAGCAGTACTTC. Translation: CASSSPGQGAAEQYF. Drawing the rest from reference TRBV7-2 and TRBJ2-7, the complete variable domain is GAGVSQSPSNKVTEKGKDVELRCDPISGHTALYWYRQSLGQGLEFLIYFQGNSAPDKSGLPSDRFSAERTGGSVSTLTIQRTQQEDSAVYLCASSSPGQGAAEQYFGPGTRLTVT.

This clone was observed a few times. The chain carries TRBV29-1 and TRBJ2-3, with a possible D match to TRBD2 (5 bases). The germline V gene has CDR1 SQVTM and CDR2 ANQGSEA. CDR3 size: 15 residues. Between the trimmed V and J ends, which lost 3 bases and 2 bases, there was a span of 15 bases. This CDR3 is CSVDPHSGHTDTQYF. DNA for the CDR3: TGCAGCGTTGACCCCCACAGCGGCCACACAGATACGCAGTATTTT.

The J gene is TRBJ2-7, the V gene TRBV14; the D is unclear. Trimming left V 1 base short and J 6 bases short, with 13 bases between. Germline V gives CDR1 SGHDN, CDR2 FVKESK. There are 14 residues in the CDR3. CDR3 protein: CASSQGLPGGEQYF. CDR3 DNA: TGTGCCAGCAGCCAAGGTCTCCCTGGTGGCGAGCAGTACTTC.

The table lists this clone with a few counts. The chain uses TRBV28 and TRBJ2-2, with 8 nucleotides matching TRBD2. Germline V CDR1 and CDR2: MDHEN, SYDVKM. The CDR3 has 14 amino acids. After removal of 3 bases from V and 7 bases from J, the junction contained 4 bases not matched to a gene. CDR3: CASSLSGRYGELFF. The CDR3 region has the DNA TGTGCCAGCAGTTTGAGCGGGAGATACGGGGAGCTGTTTTTT.

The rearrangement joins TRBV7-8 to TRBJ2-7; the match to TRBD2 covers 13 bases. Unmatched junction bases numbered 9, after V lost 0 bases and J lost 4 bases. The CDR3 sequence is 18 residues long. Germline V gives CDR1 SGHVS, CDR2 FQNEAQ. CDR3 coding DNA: TGTGCCAGCAGCTTAGCTACCGGACTAGCGGGAGAGGCTTACGAGCAGTACTTC. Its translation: CASSLATGLAGEAYEQYF.

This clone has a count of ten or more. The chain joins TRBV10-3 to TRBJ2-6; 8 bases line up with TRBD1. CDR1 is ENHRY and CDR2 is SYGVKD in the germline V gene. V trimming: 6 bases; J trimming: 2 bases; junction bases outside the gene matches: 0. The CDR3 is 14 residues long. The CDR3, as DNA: TGTGCCATCAGGGACAGGGCTGGGGCCAACGTCCTGACTTTC. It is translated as CAIRDRAGANVLTF.

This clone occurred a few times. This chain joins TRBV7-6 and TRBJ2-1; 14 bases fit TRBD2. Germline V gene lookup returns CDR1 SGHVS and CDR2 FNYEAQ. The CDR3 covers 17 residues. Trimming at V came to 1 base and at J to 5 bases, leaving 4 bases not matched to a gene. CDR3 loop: CASSLGLAGGGDNEQFF. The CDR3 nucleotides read TGTGCCAGCAGCTTAGGACTAGCGGGAGGGGGGGACAATGAGCAGTTCTTC.

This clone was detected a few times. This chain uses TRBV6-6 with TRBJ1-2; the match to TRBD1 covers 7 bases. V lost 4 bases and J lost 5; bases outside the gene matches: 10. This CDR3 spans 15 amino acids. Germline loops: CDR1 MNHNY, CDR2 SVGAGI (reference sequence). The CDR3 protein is CASSSEDRLFYGYTF. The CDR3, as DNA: TGTGCCAGCAGTTCGGAGGACAGGCTCTTTTATGGCTACACCTTC.